This T cell receptor (beta chain) was profiled in a study of cytomegalovirus exposure and HLA in healthy donors (dated by TCRdb to the late 2010s). Study-wide context: According to a later analysis, the 120 or so validation repertoires were produced on the same platform as the approximately 690 repertoires of the first cohort. In addition to the first cohort of 666 subjects, a separate validation cohort of around 110 different subjects was used. High-throughput TCR immunosequencing, statistical association of individual TCRs with disease status, and machine learning were combined to predict cytomegalovirus infection status. The study aimed to test whether signatures of past pathogen exposure could be identified by cataloging public T cell receptors. General study outcomes and caveats: All 110 or so repertoires were used to score co-occurrence in the validation cohort in a later analysis, because that analysis had no HLA typing for the cohort. A few of the identified cytomegalovirus-associated TCR beta chains were confirmed in vitro to be specific for cytomegalovirus antigens. The authors suggested that the approach could potentially be extended to other disease states and immunological phenotypes. Most TCR sequences were seen in very few donors, while some public TCRs were found in many individuals. In the study, about 150 TCR beta chains were listed as associated with cytomegalovirus. A later analysis found that TCRs clustered in the first cohort also tended to co-occur in the 100 to 150 validation repertoires, with 90% to 95% of cluster scores above 0. Cytomegalovirus status was reported to be diagnosed by the classifier with high specificity and sensitivity in both the original and validation cohorts.

Donors formed part of the validation cohort, which comprised 120 subjects and was distinct from the first cohort of under 850 subjects. Comment on this clone: It has no known antigen specificity. Nothing much larger sits one base from this clone, and base qualities are not available.

The library was prepared using the immunoSEQ multiplex PCR assay. In the paper's pipeline: To diagnose cytomegalovirus status from the catalog of TCR beta chain sequences, a statistical classification framework was built. TCRdb limited this immuneACCESS table to in-frame rearrangements with V and J called. A share of clones is missing; checked studies link under half to unresolved V genes, and the rest is unexplained. V and J calls and clone size are copied from that table; D and trimming were computed from the DNA. The table for this sample lists 200,000 to 300,000 clones; about 90% of them were counted only once. The ten largest clones represent less than 1.5% of the sample. Trimming removed 1 base from V and 1 base from J, leaving 17 bases between the germline ends. Including the terminal cysteine and phenylalanine, the CDR3 comprises 17 residues. Only the CDR3 DNA stays, 51 bases, in frame from base 1. CDR1 MDHEN and CDR2 SYDVKM were looked up in the germline V gene.

Material for sequencing was PBMCs. The rearrangement joined TRBV28 to TRBJ2-7, with a weak D call of TRBD1 (6 bases match). The sequence came from a woman in her thirties in good health and CMV-seropositive. The DNA is TGTGCCAGCAGTTTATCCCCAGGGGCTCGCAGTTCCTACGAGCAGTACTTC. Translated, this is CASSLSPGARSSYEQYF.